The 32 T cell receptor beta chains below come from one sample, sequenced in a study of spatial heterogeneity in lung cancer. Time point denoted: sample taken at primary tumor resection. Material for sequencing was whole RNA from tumor, nontumor lung or frozen PBMC, left unsorted. Via MiXCR, TCRdb re-called the 5' RACE reads, giving one row per CDR3 protein. In the table there are under 9,000 distinct CDR3 sequences, 7% to 9.5% of which are singletons. This material consisted of PBMCs, taken at surgery. These receptors originate from a female donor with early-stage non-small cell lung cancer.

V usage is TRBV7-9 and J usage is TRBJ1-1; D uncertain. V lost 3 bases and J lost 4, with 9 bases in between. The CDR3 loop spans 13 amino acids. Per the germline V gene, CDR1 is SEHNR and CDR2 is FQNEAQ (reference sequence). The CDR3 DNA sequence: TGTGCCAGCAGCTTGACGATGGCCACTGAAGCTTTCTTT. Its protein is CASSLTMATEAFF.

Judged by abundance, this clonotype is large. The chain has TRBV20-1 and TRBJ2-7; TRBD2 might be the D (6 bases). Trimming stripped 1 base from V and 0 bases from J, with 13 bases between. The CDR3 has 15 amino acids. Germline CDR1 and CDR2: DFQATT and SNEGSKA (reference sequence). Written as DNA, the CDR3 is TGCAGTGCTAGAGGCGGGGCGAGCGACTCCTACGAGCAGTACTTC. Translation: CSARGGASDSYEQYF.

V is TRBV27 and J is TRBJ2-6, with 9 bases lining up with TRBD1. Trimming took 8 bases from V and 1 from J; bases not matched to a gene: 6. Germline V gene sequence: CDR1 MNHEY, CDR2 SMNVEV (reference sequence). This CDR3 spans 16 amino acids. In DNA form, the CDR3 reads TGTGCCAGCCGAACAGGGGGCCCTTCTGGGGCCAACGTCCTGACTTTC. This codes for CASRTGGPSGANVLTF.

The chain couples TRBV29-1 to TRBJ1-1; D is unresolved. V was clipped by 5 bases and J by 1 base, with 14 bases between them. Germline CDR1 SQVTM, CDR2 ANQGSEA. The CDR3 length is 14 residues. CDR3 sequence: CSVFNLDKNTEAFF. In DNA form, the CDR3 reads TGCAGCGTTTTTAACCTTGATAAGAACACTGAAGCTTTCTTT.

This clonotype qualifies as medium-sized. The CDR3 region is CASSPHGQEYNEQFF. DNA of the CDR3: TGTGCCAGCAGTCCCCATGGACAGGAATACAATGAGCAGTTCTTC. The chain joins TRBV6-6 to TRBJ2-1; 7 bases line up with TRBD1. Germline-derived CDR1 and CDR2 are MNHNY and SVGAGI (reference sequence). With V trimmed by 5 bases and J by 4 bases, 8 bases remained unmatched. This CDR3 region has 15 residues.

This clonotype ranks as medium-sized (0.01 to 0.1%). The chain recombines TRBV5-4 with TRBJ2-3; 8 bases fit TRBD2. This CDR3 contains 14 residues. Germline V gene lookup returns CDR1 SGHNT and CDR2 YYREEE (reference sequence). Trimming took 4 bases from V and 3 from J; bases not matched to a gene: 4. CDR3 bases: TGTGCCAGCAGCCCCCAGCGGGGGACAGATACGCAGTATTTT. Amino acid sequence: CASSPQRGTDTQYF.

This clonotype has a count of ten or more. The chain is built from TRBV10-2 and TRBJ2-1; 10 positions match TRBD1. V was clipped by 8 bases and J by 8 bases; unmatched bases: 9. The CDR3 extends over 14 amino acids. CDR1 and CDR2 from the germline V gene are WSHSY and SAAADI. CDR3 residues: CASLGQGSFDEQFF. For the CDR3, the DNA is TGCGCCAGCTTGGGACAGGGGAGTTTCGATGAGCAGTTCTTC.

In its sample, this clonotype ranks as medium-sized. The chain uses TRBV9 and TRBJ2-3; 12 nucleotides match TRBD2. Germline trimming cut 7 bases from V and 5 bases from J; bases unmatched to any gene: 8. Per germline, CDR1 SGDLS and CDR2 YYNGEE. The CDR3 has 15 residues. CDR3 residues: CASGRTSGVQDTQYF. The DNA for the CDR3 is TGTGCCAGCGGGAGGACTAGCGGGGTCCAAGATACGCAGTATTTT.

By its share, this clonotype is medium-sized. The rearrangement uses TRBV28 and TRBJ1-5; D is unclear. The CDR3 is made up of 13 amino acids. V was clipped by 3 bases and J by 4 bases, with 7 bases between them. Germline V lookup: CDR1 MDHEN, CDR2 SYDVKM. The CDR3 region is CASSFEGNQPQHF. Here the CDR3 DNA reads TGTGCCAGCAGTTTTGAGGGAAATCAGCCCCAGCATTTT.

This clonotype was detected only a few times. The CDR3 nucleotides are TGTGCCAGCAGGGGGACAGGAGAGACCCAGTACTTC. Amino acids: CASRGTGETQYF. This chain uses TRBV11-2 with TRBJ2-5; 8 bases are a match to TRBD1. Germline V gives CDR1 SGHAT, CDR2 FQNNGV. With V trimmed by 6 bases and J by 4 bases, 1 base remained unmatched. The CDR3 runs to 12 residues.

This clonotype was seen more than once but under ten times. V gene TRBV3-1 combines with J gene TRBJ1-3; D is unclear. The CDR3 is 14 residues long. Trimming took 5 bases from V and 0 from J, leaving 8 bases between them. CDR1 is LGHDT, CDR2 YNNKEL, per germline (reference sequence). As DNA, the CDR3 is TGTGCCAGCAGCAGACTGAGCTCTGGAAACACCATATATTTT. Translating it yields CASSRLSSGNTIYF.

This chain's CDR3 is CASSSTEWGTQYF. The CDR3 DNA sequence: TGTGCCAGCAGCTCGACGGAGTGGGGGACCCAGTACTTC. The gene calls are TRBV6-6 and TRBJ2-5; D unresolved. CDR3 size: 13 residues. Trimming cost V 6 bases and J 7 bases, with 15 bases left between them. In germline, CDR1 is MNHNY, CDR2 SVGAGI (reference sequence).

This sequence joins TRBV6-1 and TRBJ2-5; 9 nucleotides agree with TRBD1. V lost 4 bases, J lost 5 bases, and 2 bases stayed unmatched. The CDR3 is 13 amino acids. Germline CDR1 reads MNHNS; CDR2 reads SASEGT. In nucleotides, the CDR3 is TGTGCCAGCAGTGGGACAGGGGAGGAGACCCAGTACTTC. It encodes CASSGTGEETQYF.

In its sample, this clonotype is medium-sized. The V and J genes are TRBV5-6 and TRBJ2-7; 7 bases are shared with TRBD1. The CDR3 has 14 residues. Trimming at V came to 0 bases and at J to 7 bases, leaving 7 bases not matched to a gene. Looked up from germline, CDR1 is SGHDT and CDR2 is YYEEEE. Here the CDR3 DNA reads TGTGCCAGCAGCTTGGCCAGGGGGTCTGGAGAGCAGTACTTC. This sequence encodes CASSLARGSGEQYF.

This clonotype is medium-sized. The genes are TRBV7-9 and TRBJ2-7; possibly TRBD2 for D (6 bases). This CDR3 region has 11 residues. V shed 4 bases and J shed 9 bases, with 10 bases lying between them. CDR1 SEHNR and CDR2 FQNEAQ come from the germline V gene (reference sequence). As DNA, the CDR3 is TGTGCCAGCAGCTCGGGGGTGGGGCAGTACTTC. It encodes CASSSGVGQYF. Full variable domain (rest looked up from reference TRBV7-9 and TRBJ2-7): DTGVSQNPRHKITKRGQNVTFRCDPISEHNRLYWYRQTLGQGPEFLTYFQNEAQLEKSRLLSDRFSAERPKGSFSTLEIQRTEQGDSAMYLCASSSGVGQYFGPGTRLTVT.

The genes are TRBV2 and TRBJ1-2, with 7 bases aligning to TRBD1. V gave up 7 bases and J gave up 4 bases; unmatched junction bases: 6. The germline V gene encodes CDR1 SNHLY and CDR2 FYNNEI. The CDR3 is 13 amino acids. The CDR3 nucleotides are TGTGCCAGCATAAGGGGGCTCGGCTATGGCTACACCTTC. Its translation is CASIRGLGYGYTF.

This clonotype was found many times. The chain is built from TRBV3-1 and TRBJ1-2, with 8 nucleotides matching TRBD1. This CDR3 comprises 14 residues. V shed 4 bases, J shed 4 bases, and the junction held 5 bases outside the gene matches. Looked up from germline, CDR1 is LGHDT and CDR2 is YNNKEL (reference sequence). Written as DNA, the CDR3 is TGTGCCAGCAGCCCGGACAGGGCCGGCTATGGCTACACCTTC. This codes for CASSPDRAGYGYTF.

V gene TRBV20-1 combines with J gene TRBJ2-7; 11 bases line up with TRBD2. The trim removed 4 bases at V and 2 bases at J, leaving 1 base unmatched. The germline CDR1 and CDR2 sequences are DFQATT and SNEGSKA (reference sequence). The CDR3 totals 13 residues. In nucleotides, the CDR3 is TGCAGTGCTAATAGCGGGGGGGCCTACGAGCAGTACTTC. Residues: CSANSGGAYEQYF.

Ten or more counts support this clonotype. The V gene is TRBV10-3, the J gene TRBJ1-5, with TRBD1 identical over 7 bases. Trimming removed 6 bases from V and 3 bases from J; junction bases left unmatched: 5. This CDR3 spans 14 amino acids. Germline V gene data show CDR1 as ENHRY and CDR2 as SYGVKD. The CDR3 nucleotides are TGTGCCATCAGAAAGACAGGGAACAATCAGCCCCAGCATTTT. It encodes CAIRKTGNNQPQHF.

This clonotype was recorded many times. The chain combines TRBV29-1 with TRBJ2-2, with 9 bases that match TRBD1. Germline V gene sequence: CDR1 SQVTM, CDR2 ANQGSEA. The CDR3 has 14 amino acids. V was clipped by 6 bases and J by 6 bases; unmatched bases: 8. The CDR3, as DNA: TGCAGCGTGGGACTACAGGGGGCGTCCGGGGAGCTGTTTTTT. Translating gives CSVGLQGASGELFF.

This clonotype was observed at least ten times. This sequence joins TRBV19 and TRBJ2-3, with 10 nucleotides matching TRBD2. V trimming: 5 bases; J trimming: 5 bases; junction bases outside the gene matches: 7. The germline CDR1 and CDR2 sequences are LNHDA and SQIVND (reference sequence). This CDR3 is 15 amino acids long. CDR3 loop: CASSVGTSVVDTQYF. The CDR3 bases are TGTGCCAGTAGTGTCGGGACTAGCGTAGTAGATACGCAGTATTTT.

This clonotype was seen only a few times. With a much larger clone just one base away, this may be a read error. The gene calls are TRBV19 and TRBJ2-7; D is unclear. CDR1 LNHDA and CDR2 SQIVND come from the germline V gene (reference sequence). This CDR3 has 15 residues. Here the CDR3 DNA reads TGTGTCAGTAGTCCAACCGGGCCCTTTTCGAGGGAGCAGTACTTC. Translation: CVSSPTGPFSREQYF.

This clonotype was seen many times. J is TRBJ2-5 and V is TRBV12-3 or TRBV12-4, with D possibly matching TRBD2 (6 bases). Trimming took off 2 bases at V and 2 bases at J, with 9 bases between the two ends. This CDR3 is built from 14 residues. This CDR3 is CASSLSGPQETQYF. As DNA, the CDR3 is TGTGCCAGCAGTTTAAGCGGGCCGCAAGAGACCCAGTACTTC.

The gene calls are TRBV20-1 and TRBJ1-2; the D gene is possibly TRBD1 (6 bases). CDR3 size: 12 residues. Trimming pared 4 bases from V and 2 bases from J, leaving 8 bases between. CDR1 is DFQATT, CDR2 SNEGSKA, per germline (reference sequence). The CDR3 DNA follows: TGCAGTGCTAAACAGGGAAACTATGGCTACACCTTC. Translation gives CSAKQGNYGYTF.

The sample holds a few counts of this clonotype. The rearrangement joins TRBV25-1 to TRBJ2-3, with 7 nucleotides matching TRBD1. The CDR3 sequence is 12 residues long. The germline gives CDR1 MGHDK, CDR2 SYGVNS. J lost 11 bases, V lost 4 bases, and 6 bases had no gene match. CDR3 DNA: TGTGCCAGCAGTGGAAGGGGGCGGATGCAGTATTTT. Translating it yields CASSGRGRMQYF. The full variable domain, rest sourced from reference TRBV25-1 and TRBJ2-3, is EADIYQTPRYLVIGTGKKITLECSQTMGHDKMYWYQQDPGMELHLIHYSYGVNSTEKGDLSSESTVSRIRTEHFPLTLESARPSHTSQYLCASSGRGRMQYFGPGTRLTVL.

The J gene is TRBJ1-1, the V gene TRBV7-3; D remains unclear. V was shortened by 6 bases and J by 10 bases, with 18 bases between the two germline ends. The CDR3 length is 13 residues. Germline assignment: CDR1 SGHTA and CDR2 FQGTGA. CDR3 in amino acids: CASRPEGGRRAFF. The CDR3 coding sequence is TGTGCCAGCAGACCCGAAGGCGGCAGGAGAGCTTTCTTT.

This clonotype was recorded at least ten times. The chain couples TRBV19 to TRBJ2-1; maybe TRBD1 (5 bases). The germline CDR1 and CDR2 sequences are LNHDA and SQIVND (reference sequence). V dropped 1 base and J dropped 4 bases, with 8 bases sitting between them. This CDR3 contains 14 residues. CDR3 sequence: CASSIGGRYNEQFF. The CDR3 bases are TGTGCCAGTAGTATAGGGGGCCGATACAATGAGCAGTTCTTC.

This clonotype is medium-sized within its sample. The chain carries TRBV6-2 or TRBV6-3 and TRBJ2-6; 8 positions match TRBD1. The germline CDR1 and CDR2 sequences are MNHEY and SVGEGT. The CDR3 has 17 residues. Trimming removed 8 bases from V and 0 bases from J; junction bases left unmatched: 9. The DNA for the CDR3 is TGTGCCAGCCGGACCGGGACAGGACTCTCTGGGGCCAACGTCCTGACTTTC. Protein: CASRTGTGLSGANVLTF.

CDR3 nucleotides: TGCAGTGCTAGAGAGACAGGGAACACCGGGGAGCTGTTTTTT. Translation gives CSARETGNTGELFF. This chain connects TRBV20-1 to TRBJ2-2; a possible D gene is TRBD1 (6 bases). Germline loops: CDR1 DFQATT, CDR2 SNEGSKA (reference sequence). The ends were cut back, 0 bases at V and 1 base at J, with 6 bases in the middle. This CDR3 has 14 amino acids.

This clonotype was picked up many times. The rearrangement joins TRBV20-1 to TRBJ1-3, with a possible D match to TRBD1 (5 bases). Trimming shortened V by 0 bases and J by 1 base, and 13 bases separated the two germline ends. CDR3 length: 16 amino acids. Germline V CDR1 and CDR2: DFQATT, SNEGSKA (reference sequence). This CDR3 reads CSARDRGTGSGNTIYF. The CDR3 bases are TGCAGTGCTAGAGATCGGGGGACCGGGTCTGGAAACACCATATATTTT.

This clonotype was recorded many times. The gene calls are TRBV29-1 and TRBJ2-6, with D uncertain. The CDR3 spans 14 residues. Trimming removed 3 bases at V and 1 base at J, with 7 bases between. Germline CDR1 is SQVTM and CDR2 is ANQGSEA. The CDR3 protein is CSVDPGSGANVLTF. The CDR3, as DNA: TGCAGCGTTGATCCGGGTTCTGGGGCCAACGTCCTGACTTTC.

This clonotype was seen many times. The chain recombines TRBV24-1 with TRBJ2-5, with 7 bases aligning to TRBD2. The germline V gene has CDR1 KGHDR and CDR2 SFDVKD. The CDR3 spans 14 residues. V lost 6 bases to trimming and J lost 5 bases; unmatched junction nucleotides: 8. The CDR3 DNA reads as TGTGCCACCAGTCTAACAGCGGGGAGGGAGACCCAGTACTTC. Translating gives CATSLTAGRETQYF.